The 11 T cell receptor beta chains reported below all come from one sample, sequenced in a study of T cell repertoires in cytomegalovirus infection. The antigens for these receptors are not known. MiXCR was run by TCRdb on the reads, yielding one entry per CDR3 protein. Altogether about 500,000 distinct CDR3 sequences are present, 33% being singletons, with the ten largest covering 15% to 20%. The sequencing here drew on cultured PBMCs, taken from culture after CMV antigen stimulation. Receptors originate from a human donor in good health (CMV status not recorded). Some clones in this sample may be carry-over from other donors' samples.

CDR3 region: CASSINRDEQYF. The CDR3 DNA follows: TGTGCCAGTAGTATCAACAGAGACGAGCAGTACTTC. This chain joins TRBV19 and TRBJ2-7; D is unclear. Trimming took 3 bases from V and 5 from J, leaving 8 bases between them. This CDR3 is built from 12 residues. The germline CDR1 and CDR2 sequences are LNHDA and SQIVND (reference sequence).

Only a few counts were recorded for this clonotype. The chain carries TRBV12-3 or TRBV12-4 and TRBJ2-7; 7 bases align to TRBD1. The trim removed 3 bases at V and 2 bases at J, leaving 13 bases unmatched. This CDR3 is 17 amino acids long. CDR3 sequence (DNA): TGTGCCAGCAGTTTCTGGGCAGGGGGAGAGGGGGCCTACGAGCAGTACTTC. Its protein product is CASSFWAGGEGAYEQYF.

This clonotype has a count of ten or more. CDR3 amino acids: CASSLEPKQGAVSNEQFF. The CDR3, as DNA: TGTGCCAGCAGCTTAGAACCGAAACAGGGGGCTGTTAGCAATGAGCAGTTCTTC. J is TRBJ2-1 and V is TRBV7-8; 9 bases align to TRBD1. V dropped 1 base and J dropped 6; count of bases not matched to a gene: 13. Germline-derived CDR1 and CDR2 are SGHVS and FQNEAQ. The CDR3 consists of 18 residues.

The CDR3 sequence: CASSPRQGLGYTF. CDR3 DNA: TGTGCCAGCAGCCCTCGGCAGGGACTTGGCTACACCTTC. The genes are TRBV5-4 and TRBJ1-2, with D tentatively TRBD1 (5 bases). CDR1 and CDR2 (germline): SGHNT, YYREEE (reference sequence). CDR3 length: 13 residues. V was shortened by 4 bases and J by 7 bases, with 14 bases between the two germline ends.

This clonotype appeared a few times. The rearrangement links TRBV20-1 to TRBJ2-7; a possible D gene is TRBD1 (5 bases). CDR3 length: 15 residues. V shed 6 bases and J shed 4 bases, with 22 bases lying between them. Germline CDR1 and CDR2: DFQATT and SNEGSKA (reference sequence). CDR3 DNA: TGCAGTGCGGGGCGGTCGAATGGGTTCGCTTACGAGCAGTACGTC. It translates to CSAGRSNGFAYEQYV.

This chain uses TRBV4-1 with TRBJ1-3; D is undetermined. The CDR3 contains 13 residues. V was shortened by 1 base and J by 4 bases, with 5 bases between the two germline ends. The germline V gene encodes CDR1 MGHRA and CDR2 YSYEKL. Here the CDR3 DNA reads TGCGCCAGCAGCCAAGCGCGAGGAAACACCATATATTTT. Protein: CASSQARGNTIYF.

This clonotype came up a few times. This chain uses TRBV11-2 with TRBJ1-1; D is unclear. Per germline, CDR1 SGHAT and CDR2 FQNNGV. The CDR3 is 14 residues long. Deletions cut 7 bases from V and 0 bases from J, with 12 bases between. The CDR3: CASNSHLMNTEAFF. CDR3 sequence (DNA): TGTGCCAGCAATTCACACCTGATGAACACTGAAGCTTTCTTT.

This clonotype was seen a few times. The rearrangement links TRBV7-9 to TRBJ2-7; D gene ambiguous. The V end was cut by 3 bases, the J end by 2 bases, with 5 bases between. Germline CDR1 is SEHNR and CDR2 is FQNEAQ (reference sequence). The CDR3 spans 12 residues. CDR3 sequence: CASSFSAYEQYV. CDR3 coding DNA: TGTGCCAGCAGCTTTTCGGCCTACGAGCAGTACGTC.

This clonotype was seen at least ten times. This rearrangement joins TRBV7-2 to TRBJ2-1, with D perhaps matching TRBD2 (7 bases). The ends were cut back, 2 bases at V and 10 bases at J, with 15 bases in the middle. This CDR3 region has 14 residues. Per the germline V gene, CDR1 is SGHTA and CDR2 is FQGNSA. The CDR3 DNA reads as TGTGCCAGCAGCTTATCTGGGCGGGGGCGGGAGCAGTTCTTC. Residues: CASSLSGRGREQFF.

This clonotype was observed many times. The chain carries TRBV7-2 and TRBJ2-3; D is unclear. The CDR3 runs 13 residues. V lost 5 bases to trimming and J lost 4 bases, with 10 bases between them. CDR1 is SGHTA, CDR2 FQGNSA, per germline. The CDR3 nucleotides read TGTGCCAGCAGCCTTACTTTTGCAGATACGCAGTATTTT. Its protein product is CASSLTFADTQYF.

The chain is built from TRBV11-2 and TRBJ2-7; D gene unclear. This CDR3 region has 13 residues. The V end was cut by 3 bases, the J end by 5 bases, with 11 bases between. The germline gives CDR1 SGHAT, CDR2 FQNNGV. The CDR3 sequence: CASSLRTIHEQYV. The CDR3 DNA reads as TGTGCCAGCAGCTTGCGGACGATCCACGAGCAGTACGTC.